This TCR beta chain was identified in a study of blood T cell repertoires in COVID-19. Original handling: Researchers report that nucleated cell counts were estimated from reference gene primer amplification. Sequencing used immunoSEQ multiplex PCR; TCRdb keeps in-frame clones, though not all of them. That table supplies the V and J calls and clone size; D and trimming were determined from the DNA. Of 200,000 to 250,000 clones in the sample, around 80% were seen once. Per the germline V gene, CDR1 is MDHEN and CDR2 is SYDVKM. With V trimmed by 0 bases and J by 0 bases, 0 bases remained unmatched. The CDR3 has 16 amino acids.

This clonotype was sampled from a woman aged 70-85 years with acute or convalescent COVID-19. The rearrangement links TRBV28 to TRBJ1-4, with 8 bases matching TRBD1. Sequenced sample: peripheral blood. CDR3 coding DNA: TGTGCCAGCAGTTTATGGGACAGGGCAACTAATGAAAAACTGTTTTTT. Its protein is CASSLWDRATNEKLFF. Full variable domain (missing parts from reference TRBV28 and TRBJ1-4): DVKVTQSSRYLVKRTGEKVFLECVQDMDHENMFWYRQDPGLGLRLIYFSYDVKMKEKGDIPEGYSVSREKKERFSLILESASTNQTSMYLCASSLWDRATNEKLFFGSGTQLSVL.